This TCR beta chain derives from a study of cytomegalovirus exposure and HLA in healthy donors (dated by TCRdb to 2016 to 2017). In the study overall: In an earlier analysis of under 600 of the donors, 276 Gb of sequence data and approximately 100 million unique TCR beta sequences from roughly 200 million T cells were reported. Approximately 310 gigabases of sequencing data and approximately 85 million unique TCR sequences were included in an early release covering over 600 HLA-typed donors. Of the roughly 400 genotyped donors, about 80% fell in the genetic ancestry cluster associated with self-reported Caucasian donors. The study aimed to test whether cataloging public T cell receptors could reveal signatures of past pathogen exposure. The T cell repertoires of around 670 subjects were profiled by immunosequencing and related to cytomegalovirus serostatus. In addition to the first cohort of approximately 650 subjects, a separate validation cohort of 130 or so different subjects was used. To predict cytomegalovirus infection status, the study combined high-throughput TCR immunosequencing, statistical association of individual TCRs with disease status, and machine learning. To study patterns of TCR occurrence, a later analysis re-analyzed previously published TCR beta repertoires from 550 to 800 donors and added high-resolution HLA genotyping. In the later analysis, no new phenotypic data were used to find candidate immune exposures; instead, reliance was placed on TCR beta sequences and their occurrence across donors. An earlier analysis of around 580 of the donors used high-throughput TCR beta sequencing to judge whether each TCR beta V gene segment behaved as functional or pseudogenic. Donor age, sex, ethnicity and CMV serostatus were compiled together with the repertoire data. A later genetic analysis used genome-wide SNP genotypes for about three fifths of the 666 donors, treating that subset as a discovery cohort. Every discovery cohort repertoire had been produced on one sequencing platform. Both class I and class II loci were covered by HLA typing, at four-digit resolution. Typing coverage differed by locus: A, B, C, DRB1 and DQB1 were typed in about 620-630 donors, DQA1 in 522, DPA1 in around 600, and DPB1 in just under 490. Several DR-DQ haplotypes were treated as single units for association and clustering because of strong linkage in the cohort. Among roughly 400 genotyped donors of the cohort, an average of around 240,000 unique TCR beta nucleotide sequences was sequenced per donor, of which 15% to 20% were non-productive.

At the junction V is shortened by 1 base and J by 5 bases, with 13 bases in between. CDR1 and CDR2, per the germline V gene, are SGHRS and YFSETQ. The CDR3 numbers 14 residues from cysteine through phenylalanine. CDR3 DNA is the only sequence kept; it has 42 bases, read in frame from the first base. This clone was seen only once. There is no known antigen for this receptor. Per-nucleotide qualities are absent, and no much larger clonotype sits a single base away. The cohort was made up of approximately 700 healthy bone marrow donors. At the time of sampling, every cohort member was nominally healthy, though immune exposures that went unrecorded were likely present. The donor was CMV seronegative and was included in the group of a few hundred seronegative cohort members. Each donor provided a peripheral blood sample, and peripheral blood mononuclear cells were used for TCR beta sequencing. The Qiagen DNeasy Blood Extraction Kit was used to extract genomic DNA from the blood cell samples.

Library creation used the immunoSEQ multiplex PCR assay. The multiplex PCR relied on a mix of 60 forward primers for TCR Vbeta segments and 13 reverse primers for TCR Jbeta segments. A multiplex PCR assay on genomic DNA amplified the CDR3 region of rearranged TCR beta genes. Amplified TCR beta libraries were sequenced as 87-base-pair reads on the Illumina HiSeq System. The study's processing was this. A later analysis counted 75 million to 100 million unique TCR beta chains across the 550 to 800 repertoires, and some 11 million of these chains were shared by at least two donors. A nearest-neighbor algorithm error-corrected the raw reads and collapsed the reads into unique sequences, merging closely related sequences to remove PCR and sequencing errors. To assign V, D and J gene segments, CDR3 sequences were aligned to IMGT reference sequences. For a sequence to be retained, a match of at least six nucleotides was required to both a V gene segment and a J gene segment. A rearrangement counted as productive if the CDR3 had no stop codons and remained in frame with V and J, and every other rearrangement counted as non-productive. CDR3 was defined according to IMGT convention as the region running from the second conserved V-encoded cysteine to the conserved J-encoded phenylalanine. The earlier analysis of 587 of the donors excluded sequences that lacked an unambiguous match to a single V gene segment. In an earlier analysis of 587 of the donors, a V segment was called functional when productive rearrangements were above 56.7%, and segregating when the standard deviation between donors exceeded 5%. A statistical classification framework was built to diagnose cytomegalovirus status from the catalog of TCR beta chain sequences. In a later analysis, V and J genes were assigned by comparing TCR nucleotide sequences against IMGT/GENE-DB human TR gene sequences. Using the TCRdist pipeline, a later analysis assigned CDR3 sequences along with most-parsimonious VDJ recombination scenarios. In a later analysis, every TCR beta chain was defined by the combination of its CDR3 amino acid sequence and its V-gene family, and reads without a unique V-gene family were dropped. To address suspected cross-contamination and a sequencing artifact, a later analysis removed 550 to 750 highly shared, low-generation-probability nucleotide sequences. In a later analysis, a clonal expansion index was calculated for each public chain from normalized within-repertoire ranks of inferred template counts. In a later analysis, generation probabilities were computed with a VDJ recombination model fitted to out-of-frame rearrangements, and the resulting probabilities were checked against IGoR. Hypergeometric tests were used in a later analysis to score TCR-TCR, TCR-HLA and TCR-CMV co-occurrence, with a repertoire-size bias correction applied to the TCR pairs. False discovery rates were estimated in a later analysis by permuting HLA or CMV assignments 20 times. In a later analysis, co-occurring TCRs were grouped with DBSCAN, and TCRdist sequence similarity was added when clustering was performed within HLA-allele-positive subsets. For co-occurrence clustering, repertoires with fewer than 30,000 or more than 120,000 public chains were excluded, along with about five repertoires with anomalous nucleotide sharing. Sourced from immuneACCESS, this table was stored by TCRdb with only in-frame sequences that have V and J called. A share of the clones is absent; for the studies checked, an unresolved V gene accounts for under half, and the remainder has no known explanation. That table gives V, J and clone size, and the DNA gave D and trimming. Recorded for this sample are about 140,000 clones; 82% of them occurred a single time. The ten top clones hold under 2% of the sample.

What the study reported, not specific to this receptor: Around 16 rarely observed V segments, including chromosome 9 orphons, were excluded from the earlier analysis of a few hundred of the donors because counts were too low. At a false discovery rate of 0.05, a later analysis linked under 20,000 TCR beta sequences to specific HLA alleles. A cluster of highly shared sequence variants was judged likely to be a technical artifact of the sequencing pipeline. In a later genetic analysis, fewer N-insertions in productive TCRs were reported among donors in an Asian-associated ancestry cluster than the roughly 700-donor mean. The authors suggested that the approach could potentially be generalized to other disease states and immunological phenotypes. In a later analysis, most CMV-associated TCR beta chains were found to appear HLA-restricted, with HLA associations seemingly driven largely by CMV exposure. Sequencing depth was assumed to be roughly uniform across donors in the presence/absence analyses, though that assumption may not hold. In a later analysis, the rate of TCR association differed among HLA loci, with DRB1 alleles having the most associated TCRs and HLA-C alleles having the fewest. Across donors, most TCR sequences were observed very rarely, whereas some public TCRs were present in many individuals. In the study, approximately 160 TCR beta chains were listed as associated with cytomegalovirus. Linkage disequilibrium might explain the correlated functional status among segregating V segments, but an unknown experimental factor could not be excluded. In an earlier analysis of fewer than 750 of the donors, most TCR beta V segments were observed in productive rearrangements about 87% or about 30% of the time, broadly matching IMGT annotations. In vitro tests confirmed that a few of the cytomegalovirus-associated TCR beta chains recognize cytomegalovirus antigens. In a later analysis, HLA-associated TCR beta chains showed more clonal expansion and lower generation probabilities than non-associated chains that were equally common. A later analysis reported that several top co-occurrence clusters appeared linked to parvovirus B19, influenza, CMV and Epstein-Barr virus. Some IMGT-functional V segments, including TRBV6-2 and TRBV6-3, could not be distinguished by the 87-base-pair reads and were therefore excluded. Only TCR beta chains were sequenced in this cohort, and the absence of alpha or paired-chain data limited detectable features. Strong co-occurrence of HLA alleles, especially DR and DQ, made assigning TCR associations to individual alleles difficult. The only immune exposure information available for the cohort was CMV serostatus. V-gene and J-gene trimming of TCR beta chains was associated with a missense DCLRE1C variant in a later genetic analysis, and the association was replicated in an independent cohort. A further reported finding was that TCR beta sequences accurately predicted the HLA-A and HLA-B alleles for most subjects in the first cohort. In both the original and validation cohorts, the classifier was reported to diagnose cytomegalovirus status with high specificity and sensitivity. Because HLA typing was missing for some donors at each locus, association tests included only the typed subset.

The V and J segments used are TRBV5-1 and TRBJ2-7; the D segment could be TRBD2, given 5 matching bases. The TCR comes from a woman aged 35 to 49 in good health and CMV-seronegative. Specimen: PBMCs. CDR3 sequence: CASSLLQAEDEQYF. The nucleotide sequence reads as follows: TGCGCCAGCAGCTTGTTACAAGCGGAAGACGAGCAGTACTTC.